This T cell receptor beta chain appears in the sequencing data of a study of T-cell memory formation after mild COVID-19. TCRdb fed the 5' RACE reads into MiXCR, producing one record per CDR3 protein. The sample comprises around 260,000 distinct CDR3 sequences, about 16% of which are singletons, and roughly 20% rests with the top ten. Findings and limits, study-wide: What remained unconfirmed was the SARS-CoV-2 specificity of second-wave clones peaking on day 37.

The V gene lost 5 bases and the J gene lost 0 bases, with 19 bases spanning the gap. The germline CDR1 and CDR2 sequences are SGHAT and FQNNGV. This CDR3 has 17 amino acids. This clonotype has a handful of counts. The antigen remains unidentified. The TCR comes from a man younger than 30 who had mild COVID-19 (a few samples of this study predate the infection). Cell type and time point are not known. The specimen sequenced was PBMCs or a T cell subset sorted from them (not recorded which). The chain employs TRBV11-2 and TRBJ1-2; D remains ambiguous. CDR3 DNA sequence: TGTGCCAGCAGCCTCTCGAGTTGGCCGGGATCTAACTATGGCTACACCTTC. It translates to CASSLSSWPGSNYGYTF. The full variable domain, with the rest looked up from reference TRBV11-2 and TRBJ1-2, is EAGVAQSPRYKIIEKRQSVAFWCNPISGHATLYWYQQILGQGPKLLIQFQNNGVVDDSQLPKDRFSAERLKGVDSTLKIQPAKLEDSAVYLCASSLSSWPGSNYGYTFGSGTRLTVV.